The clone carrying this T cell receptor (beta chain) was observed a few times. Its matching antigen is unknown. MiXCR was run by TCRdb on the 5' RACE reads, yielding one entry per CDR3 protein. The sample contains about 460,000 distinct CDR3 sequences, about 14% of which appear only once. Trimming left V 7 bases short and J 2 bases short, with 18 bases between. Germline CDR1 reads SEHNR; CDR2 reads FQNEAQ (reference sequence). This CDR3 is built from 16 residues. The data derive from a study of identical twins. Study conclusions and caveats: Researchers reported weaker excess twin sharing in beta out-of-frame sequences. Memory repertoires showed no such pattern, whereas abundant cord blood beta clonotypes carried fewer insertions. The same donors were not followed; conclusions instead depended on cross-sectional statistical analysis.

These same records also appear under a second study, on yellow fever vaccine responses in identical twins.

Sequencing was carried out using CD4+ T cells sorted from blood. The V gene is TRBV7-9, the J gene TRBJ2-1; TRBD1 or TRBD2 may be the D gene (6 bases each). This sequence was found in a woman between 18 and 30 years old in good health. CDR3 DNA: TGTGCCAGCAACTCGCGGGACAAAGCAACCTACAATGAGCAGTTCTTC. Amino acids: CASNSRDKATYNEQFF.